This entry lists 31 T cell receptor beta chains sequenced from one sample in a study of blood T cell repertoires in COVID-19. This table comes from immunoSEQ multiplex PCR, and its TCRdb copy is limited to in-frame clones, with some not included. Of about 270,000 clones listed, about 87% are singletons. What was sequenced was PBMCs or T cells enriched from blood (not recorded which). Source of these receptors: a woman in her twenties or thirties with acute COVID-19.

The genes are TRBV19 and TRBJ1-4; weak D call: TRBD1 (6 bases). Trimming left V 7 bases short and J 10 bases short, with 22 bases between. Germline V gives CDR1 LNHDA, CDR2 SQIVND (reference sequence). This CDR3 region has 15 residues. This CDR3 reads CASTHRTTGFVKLFF. The CDR3 coding sequence is TGTGCCAGTACTCACCGAACGACAGGTTTTGTAAAACTGTTTTTT.

This chain joins TRBV19 and TRBJ2-3, with 8 bases that match TRBD2. J was trimmed by 4 bases and V by 6 bases; bases with no gene match: 9. The CDR3 consists of 15 residues. The germline CDR1 and CDR2 sequences are LNHDA and SQIVND (reference sequence). The CDR3 protein is CASSPFVGRADTQYF. The DNA for the CDR3 is TGTGCCAGTAGCCCCTTTGTCGGGAGGGCAGATACGCAGTATTTT.

The rearrangement links TRBV3-1 (or the pseudogene TRBV3-2) to TRBJ2-3, with 14 bases identical to TRBD2. Trimming cost V 5 bases and J 6 bases; bases outside gene matches: 7. The germline CDR1 and CDR2 sequences are LGHDT and YNNKEL (reference sequence). CDR3 size: 16 residues. The CDR3 protein is CASSAAGTSGSDTQYF. The CDR3 DNA is TGTGCCAGCAGCGCTGCCGGGACTAGCGGGAGTGATACGCAGTATTTT.

The chain links TRBV28 to TRBJ2-7; D possibly corresponds to TRBD1 (6 bases). This CDR3 comprises 13 residues. The V gene's germline CDR1 is MDHEN and CDR2 SYDVKM. V was cut by 7 bases and J by 2 bases, with 12 bases left in between. The DNA of the CDR3 is TGTGCCAGCACCCCAGGGGCCCCCTACGAGCAGTACTTC. The encoded protein is CASTPGAPYEQYF.

The genes are TRBV12-3 or TRBV12-4 and TRBJ2-7; D may be TRBD1 (6 bases). With 8 bases removed from V and 5 bases from J, the gap between germline ends came to 16 bases. This CDR3 comprises 13 residues. CDR3 in amino acids: CASRPLGGNEQYF. CDR3 nucleotide sequence: TGTGCCAGCCGTCCTTTAGGGGGAAACGAGCAGTACTTC.

For the CDR3, the DNA is TGTGCCAGCACGCCCTCCTTGGGGGGGAACTATGGCTACACCTTC. Protein product: CASTPSLGGNYGYTF. This chain uses TRBV6-6 with TRBJ1-2, with a possible D match to TRBD1 (5 bases). The V gene's germline CDR1 is MNHNY and CDR2 SVGAGI (reference sequence). The CDR3 has 15 amino acids. V shed 7 bases and J shed 2 bases, with 17 bases lying between them.

The rearrangement uses TRBV27 and TRBJ2-1; 12 nucleotides line up with TRBD2. Germline CDR1 MNHEY, CDR2 SMNVEV (reference sequence). CDR3 length: 16 residues. V trimming: 7 bases; J trimming: 2 bases; junction bases outside the gene matches: 6. The CDR3 DNA reads as TGTGCCAGCACCTCCCTAGCGGGAGGGCCCTACAATGAGCAGTTCTTC. Translated: CASTSLAGGPYNEQFF.

This chain links TRBV6-1 with TRBJ2-1, with 8 positions matching TRBD2. CDR1 and CDR2 (germline): MNHNS, SASEGT. The CDR3 covers 16 residues. The V gene end was trimmed by 2 bases and the J gene end by 5 bases; junction bases not matched to a gene: 8. The DNA of the CDR3 is TGTGCCAGCAGTGAATCATGGGGACTAGTGAACAATGAGCAGTTCTTC. Its protein is CASSESWGLVNNEQFF.

The chain couples TRBV24-1 to TRBJ2-2, with 12 bases identical to TRBD2. Germline assignment: CDR1 KGHDR and CDR2 SFDVKD. The CDR3 has 14 amino acids. The trim removed 10 bases at V and 6 bases at J, leaving 5 bases unmatched. CDR3 sequence: CATSRLAGAGELFF. The CDR3 DNA sequence: TGTGCCACGTCAAGACTAGCGGGAGCCGGGGAGCTGTTTTTT.

The chain recombines TRBV27 with TRBJ2-7, with TRBD1 identical over 7 bases. There are 14 residues in the CDR3. CDR1 is MNHEY and CDR2 is SMNVEV in the germline V gene (reference sequence). V was pared by 1 base and J by 2 bases, with 2 bases of the junction left unmatched. DNA for the CDR3: TGTGCCAGCAGTTTATGGCAGGGGGCCTACGAGCAGTACTTC. This translates into CASSLWQGAYEQYF.

This clone was seen only once. The genes are TRBV5-4 and TRBJ1-6; D is unclear. From germline, CDR1 is SGHNT and CDR2 YYREEE (reference sequence). V shed 0 bases and J shed 10 bases, with 14 bases lying between them. The CDR3 runs 15 residues. CDR3: CASSLAFGGGSPLHF. The CDR3 DNA is TGTGCCAGCAGCTTGGCCTTTGGAGGTGGATCACCCCTCCACTTT.

The gene calls are TRBV13 and TRBJ2-7; the D gene is possibly TRBD1 (7 bases). The CDR3 is made up of 16 amino acids. Germline CDR1 PRHDT, CDR2 FYEKMQ (reference sequence). The germline V and J ends were trimmed by 1 base and 2 bases, with 15 bases remaining between them. Written as DNA, the CDR3 is TGTGCCAGCAGCTTAGTAGGGGGCGGGAACACCTACGAGCAGTACTTC. Translation: CASSLVGGGNTYEQYF.

V usage is TRBV7-8 and J usage is TRBJ2-1; TRBD2 is a possible D gene (5 bases). From germline, CDR1 is SGHVS and CDR2 FQNEAQ. This CDR3 has 16 amino acids. Between the trimmed V and J ends, which lost 1 base and 0 bases, there was a span of 10 bases. CDR3 amino acids: CASSLDAEVSYNEQFF. The CDR3 DNA reads TGTGCCAGCAGCTTAGACGCGGAGGTCTCCTACAATGAGCAGTTCTTC. Variable domain in full (rest from reference TRBV7-8 and TRBJ2-1): GAGVSQSPRYKVAKRGQDVALRCDPISGHVSLFWYQQALGQGPEFLTYFQNEAQLDKSGLPSDRFFAERPEGSVSTLKIQRTQQEDSAVYLCASSLDAEVSYNEQFFGPGTRLTVL.

The rearrangement joins TRBV9 to TRBJ1-5; a weak D match, TRBD1 (5 bases). Germline-derived CDR1 and CDR2 are SGDLS and YYNGEE. The CDR3 sequence is 14 residues long. With 4 bases removed from V and 4 bases from J, the gap between germline ends came to 12 bases. The CDR3 reads CASSKGTPNQPQHF. The CDR3 nucleotides are TGTGCCAGCAGCAAAGGGACTCCAAATCAGCCCCAGCATTTT.

The chain recombines TRBV25-1 with TRBJ2-1; D is unclear. The V end lost 1 base, the J end lost 6 bases, and 7 bases lay between the germline ends. The germline V gene has CDR1 MGHDK and CDR2 SYGVNS. The length of the CDR3 is 13 residues. CDR3: CASSELELNEQFF. CDR3 sequence (DNA): TGTGCCAGCAGTGAATTAGAGCTCAATGAGCAGTTCTTC.

The chain has TRBV19 and TRBJ2-7; 10 bases fit TRBD1. CDR3 size: 15 residues. Per the germline V gene, CDR1 is LNHDA and CDR2 is SQIVND (reference sequence). J gave up 6 bases and V 6 bases, and 11 bases lay outside the gene matches. The CDR3 here is CASSQADRGDSEQYF. The CDR3 DNA reads TGTGCCAGTAGCCAGGCGGACAGGGGGGACTCCGAGCAGTACTTC.

The CDR3 DNA follows: TGTGCCAGCAGTTTACCCGGGACTGCAGGTTTGAGCTCCTACAATGAGCAGTTCTTC. It translates to CASSLPGTAGLSSYNEQFF. V gene TRBV27 combines with J gene TRBJ2-1; possibly TRBD2 for D (6 bases). The CDR3 has 19 residues. V shed 2 bases and J shed 0 bases, with 20 bases lying between them. Germline V gene data show CDR1 as MNHEY and CDR2 as SMNVEV (reference sequence).

For the CDR3, the DNA is TGCAGCGTTGAAGATGGAGTGGGTAATTCCTACAATGAGCAGTTCTTC. It translates to CSVEDGVGNSYNEQFF. The V and J genes are TRBV29-1 and TRBJ2-1; no firm D call. Germline-derived CDR1 and CDR2 are SQVTM and ANQGSEA. V lost 0 bases, J lost 1 base, and 13 bases lay in between. The CDR3 runs 16 residues.

The chain couples TRBV5-1 to TRBJ2-7; the match to TRBD2 covers 9 bases. The ends lost 6 bases at V and 0 bases at J; junction bases unmatched: 7. CDR1 is SGHRS, CDR2 YFSETQ, per germline. The CDR3 length is 15 residues. As DNA, the CDR3 is TGCGCCAGCACTCCGCGGGAGGGGAGCTCCTACGAGCAGTACTTC. This encodes CASTPREGSSYEQYF. Together with reference TRBV5-1 and TRBJ2-7, the CDR3 gives the full variable domain: KAGVTQTPRYLIKTRGQQVTLSCSPISGHRSVSWYQQTPGQGLQFLFEYFSETQRNKGNFPGRFSGRQFSNSRSEMNVSTLELGDSALYLCASTPREGSSYEQYFGPGTRLTVT.

CDR3 sequence: CASSITLGLILTEAFF. The CDR3 DNA reads TGTGCCAGTAGTATTACACTGGGCCTCATTCTCACTGAAGCTTTCTTT. The chain couples TRBV19 to TRBJ1-1; D gene uncertain. CDR1 is LNHDA, CDR2 SQIVND, per germline (reference sequence). V was clipped by 3 bases and J by 4 bases, with 18 bases between them. CDR3 length: 16 residues. The full variable domain, rest sourced from reference TRBV19 and TRBJ1-1, is DGGITQSPKYLFRKEGQNVTLSCEQNLNHDAMYWYRQDPGQGLRLIYYSQIVNDFQKGDIAEGYSVSREKKESFPLTVTSAQKNPTAFYLCASSITLGLILTEAFFGQGTRLTVV.

This chain connects TRBV29-1 to TRBJ2-3, with D unresolved. V lost 3 bases to trimming and J lost 6 bases, with 10 bases between them. Germline V gives CDR1 SQVTM, CDR2 ANQGSEA. The CDR3 has 12 residues. The CDR3 is CSVEWAKDTQYF. The DNA of the CDR3 is TGCAGCGTTGAGTGGGCTAAGGATACGCAGTATTTT.

The genes are TRBV19 and TRBJ1-2; TRBD1 is a possible D gene (5 bases). Trimming took off 5 bases at V and 4 bases at J, with 11 bases between the two ends. The CDR3 sequence is 13 residues long. CDR1 LNHDA and CDR2 SQIVND come from the germline V gene (reference sequence). DNA for the CDR3: TGTGCCAGTAGTGTTGACAGCGCCTATGGCTACACCTTC. This sequence encodes CASSVDSAYGYTF.

This chain connects TRBV28 to TRBJ1-1; unclear D gene. Trimming took off 4 bases at V and 6 bases at J, with 12 bases between the two ends. Germline CDR1 and CDR2: MDHEN and SYDVKM. The CDR3 contains 13 residues. The CDR3 loop is CASSYKTSPEAFF. The CDR3 region has the DNA TGTGCCAGCAGTTATAAAACGAGCCCTGAAGCTTTCTTT.

The V and J genes are TRBV27 and TRBJ1-1; tentatively, D is TRBD1 (6 bases). The CDR3 loop spans 13 amino acids. Trimming left V 8 bases short and J 4 bases short, with 14 bases between. CDR1 and CDR2 from the germline V gene are MNHEY and SMNVEV (reference sequence). For the CDR3, the DNA is TGTGCCAGCCGGCCCGGGACACGCACTGAAGCTTTCTTT. It codes for CASRPGTRTEAFF.

The chain links TRBV19 to TRBJ2-7; D not resolved. The CDR3 sequence is 13 residues long. The germline gives CDR1 LNHDA, CDR2 SQIVND (reference sequence). Trimming cost V 5 bases and J 2 bases, with 10 bases left between them. Here the CDR3 reads CASSRRRAYEQYF. The CDR3 DNA reads TGTGCCAGTAGTCGTCGGAGAGCCTACGAGCAGTACTTC.

The V call is TRBV27, the J call TRBJ2-2, with TRBD2 identical over 12 bases. The V and J ends lost 5 bases and 8 bases, in that order; junction bases with no gene match: 12. The CDR3 has 17 amino acids. Germline CDR1 and CDR2: MNHEY and SMNVEV (reference sequence). Written as DNA, the CDR3 is TGTGCCAGCAGTCTAAGCCTAGCGGGAGGGGCACCGGGGGAGCTGTTTTTT. It yields the protein CASSLSLAGGAPGELFF.

The V call is TRBV7-9, the J call TRBJ1-4; D is possibly TRBD1 (6 bases). Germline V gives CDR1 SEHNR, CDR2 FQNEAQ (reference sequence). CDR3 length: 14 residues. Deletions cut 4 bases from V and 6 bases from J, with 12 bases between. The CDR3 sequence is CASSSQYRDEKLFF. The CDR3 bases are TGTGCCAGCAGCTCGCAGTACAGGGATGAAAAACTGTTTTTT.

This chain uses TRBV5-1 with TRBJ1-2; D might be TRBD1 (6 bases). The length of the CDR3 is 15 residues. V dropped 2 bases and J dropped 0 bases, with 11 bases sitting between them. Germline V gene lookup returns CDR1 SGHRS and CDR2 YFSETQ. CDR3 sequence reads: CASSFRGDTNYGYTF. CDR3 bases: TGCGCCAGCAGCTTTCGGGGGGACACTAACTATGGCTACACCTTC.

The rearrangement uses TRBV28 and TRBJ2-7, with 7 positions matching TRBD1. Per germline, CDR1 MDHEN and CDR2 SYDVKM. J gave up 0 bases and V 2 bases, and 4 bases lay outside the gene matches. The CDR3 length is 15 residues. The CDR3 region has the DNA TGTGCCAGCAGTTTACGCCGGGACAGCTCCTACGAGCAGTACTTC. Translated: CASSLRRDSSYEQYF.

The chain uses TRBV9 and TRBJ1-6; D is ambiguous. CDR1 is SGDLS and CDR2 is YYNGEE in the germline V gene. V shed 0 bases and J shed 8 bases, with 12 bases lying between them. This CDR3 comprises 15 residues. CDR3 nucleotides: TGTGCCAGCAGCGTAGGGCCCCCCCGGGATTCACCCCTCCACTTT. Translation gives CASSVGPPRDSPLHF.

In DNA, the CDR3 is TGTGCCAGCAGCTCGAACAGGGGAAGCTCCTACAATGAGCAGTTCTTC. Amino acid sequence: CASSSNRGSSYNEQFF. The genes are TRBV11-2 and TRBJ2-1; 7 bases line up with TRBD1. This CDR3 comprises 16 residues. The V segment lost 4 bases and the J segment 0 bases; nucleotides outside the gene matches: 6. Germline V gene data show CDR1 as SGHAT and CDR2 as FQNNGV.